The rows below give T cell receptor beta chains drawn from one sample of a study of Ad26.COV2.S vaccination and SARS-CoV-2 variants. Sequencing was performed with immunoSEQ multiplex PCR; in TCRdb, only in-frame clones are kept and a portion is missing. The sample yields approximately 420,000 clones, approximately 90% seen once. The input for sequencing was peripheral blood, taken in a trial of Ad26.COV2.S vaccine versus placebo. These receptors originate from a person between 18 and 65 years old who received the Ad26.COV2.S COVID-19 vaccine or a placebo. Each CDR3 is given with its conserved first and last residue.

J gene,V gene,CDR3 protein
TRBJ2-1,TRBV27,CASRKLAGAYNEQFF
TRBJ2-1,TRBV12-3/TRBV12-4,CASSGTAYNEQFF
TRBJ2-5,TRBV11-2,CASSPTGGRWETQYF
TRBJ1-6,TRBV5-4,CASSLMGHNSPLHF
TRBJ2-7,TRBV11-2,CASCIRDSQTFYEQYF
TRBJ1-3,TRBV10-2,CASGASSGNTIYF
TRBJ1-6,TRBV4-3,CASSQDVTGPLYNSPLHF
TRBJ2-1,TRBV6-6,CASSPPAQDNEQFF
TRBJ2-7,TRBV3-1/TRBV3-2,CASSQDSWGSEQYF
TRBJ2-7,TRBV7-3,CASSLTGGNTYEQYF
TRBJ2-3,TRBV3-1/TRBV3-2,CASSQEGGGAWLDTQYF
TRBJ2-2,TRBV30,CAWSPRSAGELFF
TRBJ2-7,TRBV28,CASSLLDPNYEQYF
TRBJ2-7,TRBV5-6,CASSFPASSSYEQYF
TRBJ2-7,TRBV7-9,CASSFSFLEQYF
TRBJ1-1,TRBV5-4,CASWVLGENTEAFF
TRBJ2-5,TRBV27,CASSLGEKGTQYF
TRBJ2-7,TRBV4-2,CASGDRVGYEQYF
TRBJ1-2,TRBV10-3,CAIRMGHNYGYTF
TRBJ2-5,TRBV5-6,CASSLTMDRVETQYF
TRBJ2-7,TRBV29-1,CSVGASGEQYF
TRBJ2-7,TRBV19,CASSATLPQESQVEQYF
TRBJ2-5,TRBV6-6,CASTWNQETQYF
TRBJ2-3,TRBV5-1,CASSLDTGETDTQYF
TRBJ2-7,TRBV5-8,CASSYPGPGRYEQYF
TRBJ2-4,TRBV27,CASSSAGGGAAKNIQYF
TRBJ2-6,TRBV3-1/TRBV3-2,CASAGALSGANVLTF
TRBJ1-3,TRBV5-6,CASSFTGGAGNTIYF
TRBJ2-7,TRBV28,CASSSTGDIGYEQYF
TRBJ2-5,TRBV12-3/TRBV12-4,CASSFRGQETQYF
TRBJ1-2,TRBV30,CAWSGDSYGYTF
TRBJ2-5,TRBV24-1,CATSDKYQETQYF
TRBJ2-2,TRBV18,CASSPQNTGELFF
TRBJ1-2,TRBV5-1,CASSTGQNYGYTF
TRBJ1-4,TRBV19,CASSIAGQGGEKLFF
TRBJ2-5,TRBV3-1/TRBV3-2,CASSQRLSEETQYF
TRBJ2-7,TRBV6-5,CASSLTSGGVYEQYF
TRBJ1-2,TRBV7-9,CASSLGGDGFGYTF
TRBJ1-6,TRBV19,CASSPRRGGSTTLHF
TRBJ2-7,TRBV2,CASMTGVLLYEQYF
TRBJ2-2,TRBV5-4,CASSGDRGQTGELFF
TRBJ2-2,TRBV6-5,CASSYLLLGNTGELFF
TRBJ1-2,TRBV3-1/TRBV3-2,CASSQDADPGDGYTF
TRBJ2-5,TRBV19,CASSPSGLGLTQYF
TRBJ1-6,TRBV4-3,CASSQDAGRDSPLHF
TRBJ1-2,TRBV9,CASSVMANYGYTF
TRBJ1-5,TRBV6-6,CASSYTTGVNQPQHF
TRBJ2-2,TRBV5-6,CASSFQGAGELFF
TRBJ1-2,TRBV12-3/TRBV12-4,CASSFRDNYGYTF
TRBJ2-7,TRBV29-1,CSVAGSSYEQYF
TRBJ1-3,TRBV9,CASSVGDRVTGNTIYF
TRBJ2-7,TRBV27,CATGDRTYEQYF
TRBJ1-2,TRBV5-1,CASTPGPANYGYTF
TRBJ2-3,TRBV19,CASSIGPTGPGDTQYF
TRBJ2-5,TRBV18,CASSRDRWQETQYF